A single sample gave rise to the 11 T cell receptor beta chains below, sequenced in a study of shared clonotypes between healthy human individuals. The table came from immunoSEQ multiplex PCR; TCRdb's copy has only in-frame clones and leaves some out. The sample includes 470,000 or so clones, around four fifths of them seen just once. Source material: PBMCs. The origin of the receptors is a woman in her thirties or forties in good health. Some clones in this sample may be carry-over from other donors' samples.

V and J are TRBV9 and TRBJ2-1; no reliable D call. V lost 6 bases, J lost 4 bases, and 17 bases lay in between. The CDR3 has 15 residues. In germline, CDR1 is SGDLS, CDR2 YYNGEE. CDR3 amino acids: CASNGEGARYNEQFF. For the CDR3, the DNA is TGTGCCAGCAATGGTGAAGGCGCACGATACAATGAGCAGTTCTTC.

The CDR3 protein is CASRWDRAGVTGELFF. The CDR3 bases are TGCGCCAGCAGATGGGATCGGGCGGGAGTCACCGGGGAGCTGTTTTTT. The J gene is TRBJ2-2, the V gene TRBV4-3, with 7 nucleotides matching TRBD2. This CDR3 has 16 amino acids. Germline CDR1 is LGHNA and CDR2 is YSLEER. V was pared by 6 bases and J by 4 bases, with 11 bases of the junction left unmatched.

The sample holds a few counts of this clone. The V and J genes are TRBV21-1 and TRBJ1-4; the table's D gene call, TRBD1, was not cross checked with the DNA. TRBV21-1 is assigned pseudogene status. This CDR3 has 14 residues. CDR3 region: CASSKRHIGEKLFF. The CDR3 DNA follows: TGTGCCAGCAGCAAAAGACATATTGGGGAAAAACTGTTTTTT.

V is TRBV5-1 and J is TRBJ2-2; no definite D call. The ends were cut back, 1 base at V and 2 bases at J, with 9 bases in the middle. CDR3 size: 15 residues. Per the germline V gene, CDR1 is SGHRS and CDR2 is YFSETQ. The CDR3 DNA sequence: TGCGCCAGCAGCTTGACGGATACAAACACCGGGGAGCTGTTTTTT. This translates into CASSLTDTNTGELFF.

The V call is TRBV11-1, the J call TRBJ2-4, with D hard to call. The CDR3 sequence is 13 residues long. Germline V CDR1 and CDR2: SGHAT, FQDESV (reference sequence). V dropped 5 bases and J dropped 8 bases, with 13 bases sitting between them. The DNA of the CDR3 is TGTGCCAGCAGCCGCGGAAGGATGGACATTCAGTACTTC. It encodes CASSRGRMDIQYF. The variable domain in full, with the rest retrieved from reference TRBV11-1 and TRBJ2-4, is EAEVAQSPRYKITEKSQAVAFWCDPISGHATLYWYRQILGQGPELLVQFQDESVVDDSQLPKDRFSAERLKGVDSTLKIQPAELGDSAMYLCASSRGRMDIQYFGAGTRLSVL.

A few counts support this clone. The chain joins TRBV28 to TRBJ2-7; 13 positions agree with TRBD2. Germline assignment: CDR1 MDHEN and CDR2 SYDVKM. The CDR3 extends over 17 amino acids. V dropped 5 bases and J dropped 5; count of bases not matched to a gene: 12. The CDR3 reads CASSGVGTSGTTNEQYF. Written as DNA, the CDR3 is TGTGCCAGCAGTGGGGTCGGGACTAGCGGGACTACTAACGAGCAGTACTTC.

To note about this clone: Other DNA sequences in the same sample also yield this CDR3. The V call is TRBV18, the J call TRBJ2-7, with TRBD1 as a possible D gene (5 bases). Germline CDR1 is KGHSH and CDR2 is LQKENI. The CDR3 length is 13 residues. V was clipped by 1 base and J by 3 bases, with 7 bases between them. DNA of the CDR3: TGTGCCAGCTCACCACGGGGCGGCTACGAGCAGTACTTC. Translated, it gives CASSPRGGYEQYF. The whole variable domain, remainder taken from reference TRBV18 and TRBJ2-7, is NAGVMQNPRHLVRRRGQEARLRCSPMKGHSHVYWYRQLPEEGLKFMVYLQKENIIDESGMPKERFSAEFPKEGPSILRIQQVVRGDSAAYFCASSPRGGYEQYFGPGTRLTVT.

In nucleotides, the CDR3 is TGTGCCAGCGTCTCGGTGGGAGCGCCAATCCCTTACGAGCAGTACTTC. Translation: CASVSVGAPIPYEQYF. V and J are TRBV5-4 and TRBJ2-7; possibly TRBD2 for D (5 bases). The length of the CDR3 is 16 residues. Germline V CDR1 and CDR2: SGHNT, YYREEE (reference sequence). Trimming shortened V by 7 bases and J by 4 bases, and 24 bases separated the two germline ends.

The chain uses TRBV28 and TRBJ2-2, with D perhaps TRBD1 or TRBD2 (5 bases each). Germline CDR1 reads MDHEN; CDR2 reads SYDVKM. This CDR3 is 15 amino acids long. V was trimmed by 4 bases and J by 6 bases, leaving 15 bases between them. The CDR3 sequence is CASSSIGLGAGELFF. For the CDR3, the DNA is TGTGCCAGCAGTTCAATAGGACTGGGGGCCGGGGAGCTGTTTTTT.

The J gene is TRBJ1-5, the V gene TRBV6-1, with D tentatively TRBD1 (6 bases). Germline assignment: CDR1 MNHNS and CDR2 SASEGT. V was trimmed by 6 bases and J by 2 bases, leaving 8 bases between them. The CDR3 is made up of 13 amino acids. CDR3 DNA: TGTGCCAGCAGCCGGGGGCGCAATCAGCCCCAGCATTTT. Protein: CASSRGRNQPQHF.

This rearrangement joins TRBV7-6 to TRBJ2-3, with 7 bases aligning to TRBD1. There are 15 residues in the CDR3. Germline assignment: CDR1 SGHVS and CDR2 FNYEAQ. J was trimmed by 2 bases and V by 1 base; bases with no gene match: 3. The CDR3 DNA sequence: TGTGCCAGCAGCTTAGACAGGGGCTTCACAGATACGCAGTATTTT. It specifies CASSLDRGFTDTQYF.